The 8 T cell receptor beta chains below come from one sample, sequenced in a study of cytomegalovirus exposure and HLA in healthy donors. In the PCR, 60 Vbeta and 13 Jbeta primers were used. Sequencing was performed with immunoSEQ multiplex PCR; in TCRdb, only in-frame clones are kept and a portion is missing. The sample records approximately 88,000 clones, 78% being singletons. Material: PBMCs. The source is a man aged 18 to 30 in good health and CMV-seropositive.

The gene calls are TRBV2 and TRBJ1-1; D gene uncertain. The germline CDR1 and CDR2 sequences are SNHLY and FYNNEI. V gave up 6 bases and J gave up 0 bases, with 11 bases separating them. CDR3 length equals 14 residues. Here the CDR3 DNA reads TGTGCCAGCAGAGCAAGCAACTTGAACACTGAAGCTTTCTTT. It translates to CASRASNLNTEAFF.

The V gene is TRBV6-5, the J gene TRBJ2-1, with 13 bases matching TRBD2. Germline V lookup: CDR1 MNHEY, CDR2 SVGAGI. The trim removed 6 bases at V and 6 bases at J, leaving 5 bases unmatched. This CDR3 has 15 amino acids. The CDR3 region is CASRPGLAGVNEQFF. The DNA of the CDR3 is TGTGCCAGCAGACCCGGACTAGCGGGAGTCAATGAGCAGTTCTTC.

The rearrangement joins TRBV7-9 to TRBJ1-4; D remains ambiguous. Germline-derived CDR1 and CDR2 are SEHNR and FQNEAQ (reference sequence). CDR3 length: 14 amino acids. V gave up 1 base and J gave up 4 bases, with 7 bases separating them. The CDR3 spells CASSLEGGNEKLFF. CDR3 nucleotide sequence: TGTGCCAGCAGCTTAGAAGGAGGTAATGAAAAACTGTTTTTT.

J is TRBJ2-3 and V is TRBV6-6; D may be TRBD2 (5 bases). The germline gives CDR1 MNHNY, CDR2 SVGAGI (reference sequence). The CDR3 length is 16 residues. Between the trimmed V and J ends, which lost 6 bases and 2 bases, there was a span of 18 bases. CDR3 nucleotide sequence: TGTGCCAGCAGCCCCTCGAGGGCGGAACTCACAGATACGCAGTATTTT. Amino acid sequence: CASSPSRAELTDTQYF.

The chain carries TRBV5-4 and TRBJ2-1, with 13 bases identical to TRBD2. The J segment lost 6 bases and the V segment lost 7 bases, leaving 7 bases of the junction unmatched. The CDR3 is made up of 15 amino acids. From germline, CDR1 is SGHNT and CDR2 YYREEE (reference sequence). This CDR3 reads CASSRTSGSANEQFF. The DNA of the CDR3 is TGTGCCAGCTCAAGGACTAGCGGGAGTGCCAATGAGCAGTTCTTC.

CDR3 sequence reads: CASSVGYRGHYEQYF. For the CDR3, the DNA is TGTGCCAGCAGCGTAGGGTACAGGGGACACTACGAGCAGTACTTC. This chain links TRBV9 with TRBJ2-7; 7 bases are a match to TRBD1. This CDR3 comprises 15 residues. The V gene end was trimmed by 0 bases and the J gene end by 3 bases; junction bases not matched to a gene: 6. Germline CDR1 SGDLS, CDR2 YYNGEE. Full variable domain (outside the CDR3, taken from reference TRBV9 and TRBJ2-7): DSGVTQTPKHLITATGQRVTLRCSPRSGDLSVYWYQQSLDQGLQFLIQYYNGEERAKGNILERFSAQQFPDLHSELNLSSLELGDSALYFCASSVGYRGHYEQYFGPGTRLTVT.

This chain uses TRBV7-8 with TRBJ2-3, with a tentative D call TRBD1 (6 bases). Trimming shortened V by 5 bases and J by 7 bases, and 13 bases separated the two germline ends. CDR1 SGHVS and CDR2 FQNEAQ come from the germline V gene. There are 13 residues in the CDR3. CDR3 nucleotides: TGTGCCAGCAGCCCCAGGGGAAGGTATACGCAGTATTTT. Its translation is CASSPRGRYTQYF. The full variable domain, completed using reference TRBV7-8 and TRBJ2-3, is GAGVSQSPRYKVAKRGQDVALRCDPISGHVSLFWYQQALGQGPEFLTYFQNEAQLDKSGLPSDRFFAERPEGSVSTLKIQRTQQEDSAVYLCASSPRGRYTQYFGPGTRLTVL.

This chain links TRBV11-1 with TRBJ1-1, with TRBD1 identical over 7 bases. The CDR3 runs to 14 residues. Germline loops: CDR1 SGHAT, CDR2 FQDESV (reference sequence). V was clipped by 5 bases and J by 0 bases; unmatched bases: 3. CDR3 bases: TGTGCCAGCAGCACCGACAGGGTGAACACTGAAGCTTTCTTT. This codes for CASSTDRVNTEAFF.